A selection of T cell receptor beta chains follows, all from one sample in a study of HIV-infected children after antiretroviral therapy interruption. One entry per CDR3 protein results from TCRdb running MiXCR on the 3' RACE reads. The sample lists nearly 15,000 distinct CDR3 sequences, about 3% occurring once. Sequencing used CD45RO+ CD8+ T cells from PBMCs, pooled from several time points, obtained from a donor given antiretroviral therapy, either interrupted or continuous. These receptors all come from a pool of human donors with HIV. The CDR3 runs from the conserved cysteine through the conserved F or W. The D gene is left open where the match is weak. For some rows the clone size is stated as once, few or many, or as a class when expanded; others skip it.

V gene: TRBV15; D gene: .; J gene: TRBJ2-3; clone size: medium-sized; CDR3 protein: CATSREEGSERTDTQYF; CDR3 DNA: TGTGCCACCAGCAGAGAAGAGGGGAGCGAACGCACAGATACGCAGTATTTT
V gene: TRBV15; D gene: .; J gene: TRBJ2-7; clone size: .; CDR3 protein: CATSRIFPTSSYEQYF; CDR3 DNA: TGTGCCACCAGCCGCATATTCCCCACTAGCAGCTACGAGCAGTACTTC
V gene: TRBV29-1; D gene: TRBD2; J gene: TRBJ2-1; clone size: .; CDR3 protein: CSGLGGTPYNEQFF; CDR3 DNA: TGCAGCGGCCTCGGGGGGACCCCCTACAATGAGCAGTTCTTC
V gene: TRBV11-2; D gene: .; J gene: TRBJ2-1; clone size: many; CDR3 protein: CASSLEATNEQFF; CDR3 DNA: TGTGCCAGCAGCTTAGAGGCAACCAATGAGCAGTTCTTC
V gene: TRBV12-3/TRBV12-4; D gene: .; J gene: TRBJ1-4; clone size: many; CDR3 protein: CASSLGVNEKLFF; CDR3 DNA: TGTGCCAGCAGTTTAGGGGTTAATGAAAAACTGTTTTTT
V gene: TRBV7-9; D gene: .; J gene: TRBJ2-1; clone size: few; CDR3 protein: CASSFGGGNEQFF; CDR3 DNA: TGTGCCAGCAGCTTCGGGGGCGGCAATGAGCAGTTCTTC
V gene: TRBV6-5; D gene: .; J gene: TRBJ2-2; clone size: .; CDR3 protein: CASSYLAPGELFF; CDR3 DNA: TGTGCCAGCAGTTATTTGGCACCCGGGGAGCTGTTTTTT
V gene: TRBV7-9; D gene: .; J gene: TRBJ2-2; clone size: many; CDR3 protein: CASSLGVINTGELFF; CDR3 DNA: TGTGCCAGCAGCTTGGGGGTGATAAACACCGGGGAGCTGTTTTTT
V gene: TRBV27; D gene: .; J gene: TRBJ2-7; clone size: many; CDR3 protein: CATGRRTNEQYF; CDR3 DNA: TGTGCCACAGGGAGGAGGACCAACGAGCAGTACTTC
V gene: TRBV5-6; D gene: TRBD2; J gene: TRBJ2-1; clone size: many; CDR3 protein: CASSSGTSVNEQSGTSVNEQFF; CDR3 DNA: TGTGCCAGCAGCTCGGGGACTAGCGTCAATGAGCAGTCGGGGACTAGCGTCAATGAGCAGTTCTTC
V gene: TRBV12-3/TRBV12-4; D gene: .; J gene: TRBJ2-7; clone size: .; CDR3 protein: CASSLTVFTYEQYF; CDR3 DNA: TGTGCCAGCAGTTTGACAGTCTTTACCTACGAGCAGTACTTC
V gene: TRBV27; D gene: TRBD1; J gene: TRBJ2-1; clone size: few; CDR3 protein: CASSSPSTGSHNEQFF; CDR3 DNA: TGTGCCAGCAGTTCTCCCTCGACAGGGTCGCACAATGAGCAGTTCTTC
V gene: TRBV30; D gene: .; J gene: TRBJ1-1; clone size: few; CDR3 protein: CAWTDFNTEAFF; CDR3 DNA: TGTGCCTGGACAGACTTCAACACTGAAGCTTTCTTT
V gene: TRBV4-1; D gene: .; J gene: TRBJ1-1; clone size: many; CDR3 protein: CASSLANREDTEAFF; CDR3 DNA: TGCGCCAGCAGCCTCGCGAACAGGGAGGACACTGAAGCTTTCTTT
V gene: TRBV6-5; D gene: TRBD1; J gene: TRBJ1-1; clone size: many; CDR3 protein: CASSYVTGGSTEAFF; CDR3 DNA: TGTGCCAGCAGTTACGTAACAGGGGGGAGTACTGAAGCTTTCTTT
V gene: TRBV6-2/TRBV6-3; D gene: .; J gene: TRBJ2-1; clone size: many; CDR3 protein: CASSPRSLNEQFF; CDR3 DNA: TGTGCCAGCAGTCCCCGGTCACTCAATGAGCAGTTCTTC
V gene: TRBV30; D gene: TRBD2; J gene: TRBJ2-6; clone size: many; CDR3 protein: CACSSGGASGANVLTF; CDR3 DNA: TGTGCCTGTTCTAGCGGGGGGGCCAGTGGGGCCAACGTCCTGACTTTC
V gene: TRBV7-9; D gene: .; J gene: TRBJ1-1; clone size: .; CDR3 protein: CASSDDLEAFF; CDR3 DNA: TGTGCCAGCAGCGACGATTTGGAAGCTTTCTTT
V gene: TRBV12-3/TRBV12-4; D gene: TRBD1; J gene: TRBJ2-1; clone size: .; CDR3 protein: CASSNWDRDNEQFF; CDR3 DNA: TGTGCCAGCAGTAACTGGGACAGAGACAATGAGCAGTTCTTC
V gene: TRBV9; D gene: .; J gene: TRBJ2-7; clone size: many; CDR3 protein: CASSEGSGGPNYEQYF; CDR3 DNA: TGTGCCAGCAGCGAGGGGTCGGGGGGCCCCAACTACGAGCAGTACTTC
V gene: TRBV5-1; D gene: .; J gene: TRBJ2-1; clone size: few; CDR3 protein: CASRLTGGRNEQFF; CDR3 DNA: TGCGCCAGCAGACTCACGGGGGGCCGCAATGAGCAGTTCTTC
V gene: TRBV7-3; D gene: .; J gene: TRBJ2-3; clone size: few; CDR3 protein: CASSLLGVGDTQYF; CDR3 DNA: TGTGCCAGCAGCTTACTAGGAGTTGGAGATACGCAGTATTTT
V gene: TRBV7-3; D gene: TRBD2; J gene: TRBJ2-7; clone size: medium-sized; CDR3 protein: CASSFTSGSLHEQYF; CDR3 DNA: TGTGCCAGCAGCTTCACTAGCGGGAGCCTCCACGAGCAGTACTTC
V gene: TRBV5-1; D gene: .; J gene: TRBJ1-6; clone size: many; CDR3 protein: CASSLDFQGSNSPLHF; CDR3 DNA: TGCGCCAGCAGCTTGGATTTCCAGGGTAGTAATTCACCCCTCCACTTT
V gene: TRBV6-1; D gene: .; J gene: TRBJ1-3; clone size: many; CDR3 protein: CASSDFEENTIYF; CDR3 DNA: TGTGCCAGCAGTGATTTTGAGGAAAACACCATATATTTT
V gene: TRBV3-1; D gene: TRBD1; J gene: TRBJ2-4; clone size: medium-sized; CDR3 protein: CASSQGTGHAKNIQYF; CDR3 DNA: TGTGCCAGCAGCCAAGGGACAGGGCATGCCAAAAACATTCAGTACTTC
V gene: TRBV6-5; D gene: TRBD1; J gene: TRBJ2-2; clone size: .; CDR3 protein: CASSLVGQGKSGELFF; CDR3 DNA: TGTGCCAGCAGCTTGGTGGGACAGGGGAAAAGCGGGGAGCTGTTTTTT
V gene: TRBV28; D gene: TRBD1; J gene: TRBJ1-6; clone size: medium-sized; CDR3 protein: CASSGTDQNNSPLHF; CDR3 DNA: TGTGCCAGCAGCGGGACAGATCAGAATAATTCACCCCTCCACTTT
V gene: TRBV7-2; D gene: TRBD2; J gene: TRBJ2-7; clone size: many; CDR3 protein: CASSLLGTSGGAEWYF; CDR3 DNA: TGTGCCAGCAGCTTATTGGGGACTAGCGGGGGGGCCGAATGGTACTTC
V gene: TRBV6-1; D gene: .; J gene: TRBJ1-4; clone size: many; CDR3 protein: CASSVGTGNEKLFF; CDR3 DNA: TGTGCCAGCAGTGTCGGGACGGGGAATGAAAAACTGTTTTTT
V gene: TRBV29-1; D gene: TRBD1; J gene: TRBJ1-2; clone size: many; CDR3 protein: CSVRDRGIANYGYTF; CDR3 DNA: TGCAGCGTCCGGGACAGGGGGATAGCTAACTATGGCTACACCTTC
V gene: TRBV12-5; D gene: TRBD1; J gene: TRBJ1-4; clone size: .; CDR3 protein: CASGNDRGHEKLFF; CDR3 DNA: TGTGCTAGTGGTAACGACAGGGGTCACGAAAAACTGTTTTTT
V gene: TRBV20-1; D gene: TRBD1; J gene: TRBJ2-4; clone size: many; CDR3 protein: CSARDQQGIIQYF; CDR3 DNA: TGCAGTGCTAGAGATCAACAGGGGATCATCCAGTACTTC
V gene: TRBV30; D gene: TRBD1; J gene: TRBJ1-2; clone size: many; CDR3 protein: CAWSPDRVGDGYTF; CDR3 DNA: TGTGCCTGGAGCCCGGACAGGGTAGGGGATGGCTACACCTTC
V gene: TRBV29-1; D gene: .; J gene: TRBJ1-1; clone size: .; CDR3 protein: CSVDQGTEAFF; CDR3 DNA: TGCAGCGTTGATCAGGGCACTGAAGCTTTCTTT
V gene: TRBV27; D gene: TRBD1; J gene: TRBJ2-7; clone size: many; CDR3 protein: CASSPGGHEQYF; CDR3 DNA: TGTGCCAGCAGTCCAGGGGGCCACGAGCAGTACTTC
V gene: TRBV28; D gene: TRBD1; J gene: TRBJ2-1; clone size: many; CDR3 protein: CASSFGQGAVNEQFF; CDR3 DNA: TGTGCCAGCAGTTTCGGGCAGGGGGCCGTGAATGAGCAGTTCTTC
V gene: TRBV2; D gene: TRBD2; J gene: TRBJ2-7; clone size: many; CDR3 protein: CASSGGLGTGKLF; CDR3 DNA: TGTGCCAGCAGCGGGGGGTTAGGAACCGGAAAACTCTTC